These 30 T cell receptor beta chains share one sample of origin, sequenced in a study of identifying expanded T cells in peripheral blood. TCRdb's copy holds only in-frame clones and misses some; the assay was immunoSEQ multiplex PCR. The sample has roughly 100,000 clones; roughly 88% are singletons. Input material: blood. The receptors come from a person aged 18 to 70 in good health.

The rearrangement links TRBV6-5 to TRBJ2-3, with D unresolved. Germline V gives CDR1 MNHEY, CDR2 SVGAGI. V lost 7 bases to trimming and J lost 3 bases, with 8 bases between them. The CDR3 consists of 12 residues. CDR3 DNA sequence: TGTGCCAGCATTGATGGGACAGATACGCAGTATTTT. Translated: CASIDGTDTQYF.

Concerning this clone itself: The junction shows a germline mismatch at one end, possibly a read error. The chain combines TRBV7-8 with TRBJ2-7; 7 bases agree with TRBD2. Germline V CDR1 and CDR2: SGHVS, FQNEAQ. The CDR3 is 14 amino acids. The CDR3 sequence: CASSLAATPVEQYF. CDR3 sequence (DNA): TGTGCCAGCAGCCTAGCGGCCACTCCCGTGGAGCAGTACTTC.

This sequence joins TRBV10-3 and TRBJ1-2; 8 nucleotides align to TRBD1. This CDR3 spans 15 amino acids. The ends lost 7 bases at V and 1 base at J; junction bases unmatched: 8. Germline V gene lookup returns CDR1 ENHRY and CDR2 SYGVKD. This chain's CDR3 is CAITRDRGLNYGYTF. For the CDR3, the DNA is TGTGCCATCACCCGAGACAGGGGCCTTAACTATGGCTACACCTTC.

This chain links TRBV19 with TRBJ1-5; D might be TRBD1 (5 bases). Trimming stripped 10 bases from V and 2 bases from J, with 18 bases between. Germline CDR1 reads LNHDA; CDR2 reads SQIVND (reference sequence). The CDR3 runs to 15 residues. CDR3 DNA sequence: TGTGCCACCGGGGGAGGGCAGAGGGGCAATCAGCCCCAGCATTTT. It codes for CATGGGQRGNQPQHF.

The chain employs TRBV18 and TRBJ2-3; 14 bases fit TRBD2. The CDR3 spans 16 residues. Germline loops: CDR1 KGHSH, CDR2 LQKENI. The V gene end was trimmed by 8 bases and the J gene end by 4 bases; junction bases not matched to a gene: 8. The CDR3 coding sequence is TGTGCCAGCACCGGGACTAGCGGGAGACTGGCAGATACGCAGTATTTT. This gives the protein CASTGTSGRLADTQYF.

V and J are TRBV28 and TRBJ2-7; TRBD2 matches at 7 bases. J gave up 6 bases and V 7 bases, and 15 bases lay outside the gene matches. The CDR3 length is 15 residues. CDR1 MDHEN and CDR2 SYDVKM come from the germline V gene. This CDR3 is CASISGAGVYSEQYF. For the CDR3, the DNA is TGTGCCAGCATTTCTGGGGCGGGAGTATACTCCGAGCAGTACTTC.

The chain joins TRBV29-1 to TRBJ2-3; 7 nucleotides line up with TRBD2. Germline values: CDR1 SQVTM, CDR2 ANQGSEA. The CDR3 contains 15 residues. The V segment lost 4 bases and the J segment 1 base; nucleotides outside the gene matches: 8. The CDR3 bases are TGCAGCGTTGGGGGCGGGGGTGTAGGCACAGATACGCAGTATTTT. Residues: CSVGGGGVGTDTQYF.

The chain has TRBV4-2 and TRBJ2-1; TRBD2 matches at 11 bases. The junction had 5 bases not matched to a gene; V was cut back by 1 base and J by 3 bases. CDR3 length equals 17 residues. Germline CDR1 LGHNA, CDR2 YNFKEQ. CDR3 amino acids: CASSQASGTSGYNEQFF. CDR3 DNA sequence: TGTGCCAGCAGCCAAGCCTCCGGGACTAGCGGCTACAATGAGCAGTTCTTC.

In its sample, this clone was seen once. This chain connects TRBV11-3 to TRBJ2-7; possibly TRBD1 or TRBD2 for D (6 bases each). This CDR3 contains 14 residues. V was trimmed by 5 bases and J by 8 bases, leaving 19 bases between them. Germline loops: CDR1 SGHNT, CDR2 YENEEA. Written as DNA, the CDR3 is TGTGCCAGCAGCCCAAAAGGGGGGAAAGTTAAGCAGTACTTC. The encoded protein is CASSPKGGKVKQYF.

The V and J genes are TRBV12-5 and TRBJ2-5, with TRBD2 identical over 10 bases. Germline-derived CDR1 and CDR2 are LGHNT and FRNRAP. The trim removed 0 bases at V and 2 bases at J, leaving 0 bases unmatched. CDR3 length: 15 amino acids. The CDR3 sequence: CASGLVAGGQETQYF. Written as DNA, the CDR3 is TGTGCTAGTGGTTTGGTAGCGGGAGGGCAAGAGACCCAGTACTTC.

The rearrangement uses TRBV11-2 and TRBJ2-1; TRBD2 matches at 7 bases. The CDR3 is 13 residues long. Unmatched junction bases numbered 0, after V lost 1 base and J lost 6 bases. Per the germline V gene, CDR1 is SGHAT and CDR2 is FQNNGV. Here the CDR3 reads CASSLGGGNEQFF. DNA for the CDR3: TGTGCCAGCAGCTTAGGCGGGGGCAATGAGCAGTTCTTC.

V and J are TRBV2 and TRBJ2-5; no reliable D call. Between the trimmed V and J ends, which lost 7 bases and 1 base, there was a span of 10 bases. Germline lookup yields CDR1 SNHLY and CDR2 FYNNEI. The CDR3 is made up of 13 amino acids. The DNA of the CDR3 is TGTGCCAGCATTCGGCTTCGCCAAGAGACCCAGTACTTC. This gives the protein CASIRLRQETQYF.

The rearrangement uses TRBV27 and TRBJ1-5, with TRBD1 as a possible D gene (6 bases). V dropped 5 bases and J dropped 4 bases, with 12 bases sitting between them. The germline gives CDR1 MNHEY, CDR2 SMNVEV (reference sequence). The CDR3 totals 14 residues. CDR3 amino acids: CASSPQGRNQPQHF. CDR3 sequence (DNA): TGTGCCAGCAGTCCACAGGGACGGAATCAGCCCCAGCATTTT.

This clone has just one count. The rearrangement links TRBV29-1 to TRBJ2-5; D not certain. The germline gives CDR1 SQVTM, CDR2 ANQGSEA. The length of the CDR3 is 12 residues. V was trimmed by 4 bases and J by 7 bases, leaving 13 bases between them. The CDR3, as DNA: TGCAGCGTTGTCGGAATCCCTGGGACCCAGTACTTC. It translates to CSVVGIPGTQYF.

This clone was observed a handful of times. J is TRBJ2-1 and V is TRBV4-1; TRBD1 agrees at 7 bases. Germline values: CDR1 MGHRA, CDR2 YSYEKL. V shed 0 bases and J 5 bases; nucleotides not matched to a gene: 4. This CDR3 contains 15 residues. The DNA of the CDR3 is TGCGCCAGCAGCCAAGAGACAGGGTCCCACAATGAGCAGTTCTTC. This encodes CASSQETGSHNEQFF.

V is TRBV15 and J is TRBJ1-1, with D unclear. Germline lookup yields CDR1 LNHNV and CDR2 YYDKDF (reference sequence). This CDR3 region has 16 residues. Trimming shortened V by 0 bases and J by 2 bases, and 13 bases separated the two germline ends. In DNA form, the CDR3 reads TGTGCCACCAGCAGAGATTATGGCAGCTTAAACACTGAAGCTTTCTTT. This translates into CATSRDYGSLNTEAFF.

The chain employs TRBV6-5 and TRBJ2-7; 7 bases agree with TRBD1. Looked up from germline, CDR1 is MNHEY and CDR2 is SVGAGI. The CDR3 extends over 12 amino acids. With 5 bases clipped from V and 6 bases from J, the junction kept 4 bases outside the gene matches. CDR3 in DNA: TGTGCCAGCAGTGCCACAGGGGTCGAGCAGTACTTC. It translates to CASSATGVEQYF.

The gene calls are TRBV6-1 and TRBJ1-5; D is uncertain. Per the germline V gene, CDR1 is MNHNS and CDR2 is SASEGT. V lost 1 base, J lost 5 bases, and 9 bases lay in between. CDR3 length equals 14 residues. The CDR3 protein is CASSEGPGHQPQHF. The CDR3 DNA follows: TGTGCCAGCAGTGAAGGTCCAGGACATCAGCCCCAGCATTTT.

The CDR3 protein is CATRGSTDTQYF. The CDR3, as DNA: TGTGCCACCAGGGGGAGCACAGATACGCAGTATTTT. The chain has TRBV18 and TRBJ2-3; 7 positions match TRBD1. This CDR3 has 12 amino acids. Unmatched junction bases numbered 1, after V lost 10 bases and J lost 0 bases. CDR1 and CDR2 (germline): KGHSH, LQKENI.

This sequence joins TRBV14 and TRBJ1-1; weak D call: TRBD1 (6 bases). Germline lookup yields CDR1 SGHDN and CDR2 FVKESK. Trimming cost V 4 bases and J 6 bases, with 18 bases left between them. There are 15 residues in the CDR3. The CDR3 coding sequence is TGTGCCAGCAGCCCAGTAGTTGGACAGAGTTCTGAAGCTTTCTTT. This gives the protein CASSPVVGQSSEAFF.

J is TRBJ2-3 and V is TRBV2; no definite D call. CDR3 size: 12 residues. The germline CDR1 and CDR2 sequences are SNHLY and FYNNEI. The germline V and J ends were trimmed by 2 bases and 2 bases, with 2 bases remaining between them. The CDR3 region has the DNA TGTGCCAGCAGTGAATTCACAGATACGCAGTATTTT. The encoded protein is CASSEFTDTQYF.

The DNA for the CDR3 is TGTGCCAGCAGTTTATCCGCCGTTGGGGGGTCCTACAATGAGCAGTTCTTC. Residues: CASSLSAVGGSYNEQFF. The chain couples TRBV28 to TRBJ2-1; maybe TRBD2 (6 bases). The CDR3 length is 17 residues. Trimming cost V 1 base and J 1 base, with 14 bases left between them. The germline V gene encodes CDR1 MDHEN and CDR2 SYDVKM.

This chain connects TRBV7-6 to TRBJ1-2; D is perhaps TRBD1 (6 bases). The CDR3 contains 17 residues. Germline V gene data show CDR1 as SGHVS and CDR2 as FNYEAQ. V was trimmed by 0 bases and J by 1 base, leaving 15 bases between them. The CDR3 DNA reads as TGTGCCAGCAGCTTAGCAGGGAGCCAGGGGCTTAACTATGGCTACACCTTC. Translation gives CASSLAGSQGLNYGYTF.

The chain combines TRBV6-1 with TRBJ1-5; D is unclear. The CDR3 loop spans 14 amino acids. Germline V gene sequence: CDR1 MNHNS, CDR2 SASEGT. Deletions cut 3 bases from V and 7 bases from J, with 13 bases between. The CDR3 region is CASSESSDKQPQHF. In nucleotides, the CDR3 is TGTGCCAGCAGTGAGTCATCCGATAAGCAGCCCCAGCATTTT.

The chain couples TRBV19 to TRBJ2-1, with D unresolved. V dropped 3 bases and J dropped 0 bases, with 3 bases sitting between them. The CDR3 loop spans 13 amino acids. CDR1 LNHDA and CDR2 SQIVND come from the germline V gene (reference sequence). CDR3 bases: TGTGCCAGTAGTATGAGCTCCTACAATGAGCAGTTCTTC. Its protein is CASSMSSYNEQFF.

The J gene is TRBJ1-2, the V gene TRBV9; TRBD1 matches at 9 bases. There are 14 residues in the CDR3. J lost 8 bases, V lost 4 bases, and 9 bases had no gene match. The V gene's germline CDR1 is SGDLS and CDR2 YYNGEE. CDR3 sequence (DNA): TGTGCCAGCAGCACTCCGGGACAGGGTTTCGGCTACACCTTC. Protein: CASSTPGQGFGYTF.

Only one count was recorded for this clone. This chain links TRBV6-6 with TRBJ2-7; D ambiguous. Germline assignment: CDR1 MNHNY and CDR2 SVGAGI (reference sequence). The germline V and J ends were trimmed by 2 bases and 6 bases, with 11 bases remaining between them. The CDR3 runs 13 residues. The CDR3 spells CASSYREVSEQYF. In nucleotides, the CDR3 is TGTGCCAGCAGTTACAGGGAAGTAAGCGAGCAGTACTTC.

The chain combines TRBV7-9 with TRBJ1-4, with 8 bases lining up with TRBD1. There are 14 residues in the CDR3. The V segment lost 5 bases and the J segment 7 bases; nucleotides outside the gene matches: 6. From germline, CDR1 is SEHNR and CDR2 FQNEAQ (reference sequence). This chain's CDR3 is CASSPPGTGEKLFF. DNA for the CDR3: TGTGCCAGCAGCCCTCCAGGGACAGGTGAAAAACTGTTTTTT.

This chain joins TRBV18 and TRBJ1-1; D not resolved. This CDR3 is built from 16 residues. V was cut by 6 bases and J by 4 bases, with 21 bases left in between. The germline V gene has CDR1 KGHSH and CDR2 LQKENI. For the CDR3, the DNA is TGTGCCAGCTCCCCGACTGAAGCACATGGAGTCACTGAAGCTTTCTTT. Its translation: CASSPTEAHGVTEAFF.

V usage is TRBV29-1 and J usage is TRBJ1-1; D call uncertain. Between the trimmed V and J ends, which lost 5 bases and 0 bases, there was a span of 4 bases. Germline V lookup: CDR1 SQVTM, CDR2 ANQGSEA. This CDR3 contains 11 residues. The CDR3, as DNA: TGCAGCGTTCAGCTGAACACTGAAGCTTTCTTT. It encodes CSVQLNTEAFF.